This T cell receptor (beta chain) was recorded in a study of OX40 agonist ivuxolimab in advanced cancers. About the study as a whole: The costimulatory receptor OX40 (CD134) was targeted by ivuxolimab, a fully human IgG2 agonistic monoclonal antibody. Partial responses occurred in three dose-escalation patients: two with cutaneous melanoma and one with hepatocellular carcinoma. The dose-escalation cohort was 80% to 90% male with a mean age of about 54 years, ranging from roughly 23 to 90. Of the approximately 54 patients in dose escalation, around 20 had hepatocellular carcinoma, some 15 had melanoma, 9 had renal cell carcinoma and 9 had head and neck cancer. The point of sequencing TCRbeta in the periphery was to test whether ivuxolimab changed TCR sequence diversity and drove clonal T-cell expansion. Intravenous ivuxolimab was administered to patients every 2 weeks at six dose levels: 0.01, 0.1, 0.3, 1.5, 3 and 10 mg/kg. Patients were allowed to have had prior anti-PD-1, anti-PD-L1 or anti-CTLA-4 therapy, and less than 45% of the dose-escalation patients had previously received checkpoint inhibitors. The monotherapy dose-escalation portion (N of about 50 patients) of the phase I ivuxolimab trial is reported in the paper.

For sequencing of the TCRbeta CDR3 region, genomic DNA was extracted from the sorted cells. The immunoSEQ Assay was used to sequence the TCRbeta CDR3 regions. TCRdb took this table from immuneACCESS and kept in-frame rearrangements with V and J called. Such tables lack part of the clones; where checked against another copy, unresolved V genes explain under half of the gap, and the rest is unexplained. Here the sample has approximately 60,000 clones; approximately 84% occur a single time. Roughly 2.3% of the sample belongs to the ten largest clones. The trial excluded patients who had a history of autoimmune disease or were on systemic immunosuppression. In every dose cohort, peripheral blood was drawn for TCR sequencing at baseline, cycle 4 day 1, and cycle 7 day 1. The samples were taken from a phase I, first-in-human, multicenter, open-label dose-escalation trial of ivuxolimab. The trial enrolled adults with locally advanced or metastatic head and neck squamous cell, hepatocellular, melanoma or renal cell carcinoma. CD4+ and CD8+ T cells were sorted separately from peripheral blood before TCR sequencing.

Comment on this clone: Its target antigen remains unknown. Per-nucleotide qualities are absent, and no much larger clonotype sits a single base away.

Study-level results and caveats: After ivuxolimab, more expanded clones were found on average in CD8+ T cells than in CD4+ T cells. In the 0.1-3.0 mg/kg groups, partial responders were among the patients with the lowest normalized peripheral clonal expansion, particularly in CD8+ T cells. At doses of 0.1 to 3.0 mg/kg, clonal expansion of both CD4+ and CD8+ blood T cells was observed from baseline to week 6. The antigen specificity of the clonally expanded peripheral T cells was not determined. Low levels of normalized T-cell clonal expansion were also seen in some patients who did not respond.

From cysteine to phenylalanine, the CDR3 is 16 amino acids long. The DNA shown is the 48-base CDR3, in frame from base 1. V is pared back by 4 bases and J by 2 bases, with 15 bases lying between the germline termini. Reading the germline V gene gives CDR1 MGHRA and CDR2 YSYEKL. The chain employs TRBV4-1 and TRBJ1-5, with no D gene named confidently. The sequence came from an adult with an advanced solid tumor such as melanoma, head and neck, liver or kidney cancer. The sequences come from CD4+ or CD8+ T cells sorted from blood, collected in a trial of the OX40 agonist ivuxolimab. The sequenced DNA: TGCGCCAGCAGCCCAACAGTGGTGAGGGGCAATCAGCCCCAGCATTTT. This codes for CASSPTVVRGNQPQHF.